The 21 T cell receptor beta chains listed next were all sequenced from one sample in a study of human T cells and chemical hapten exposure. TCRdb itself ran the RACE reads through MiXCR, one entry per CDR3 protein. The sample records 70,000 to 85,000 distinct CDR3 sequences, over 8.5% being singletons. Time point here: healthy volunteer bleed at 6 weeks. Unseparated into fractions, whole blood served as the source from which total RNA was extracted. The specimen sequenced was whole blood. These receptors came from a male donor in good health. Some clones in this sample may be carry-over from other donors' samples.

There are a few counts of this clonotype. V and J are TRBV12-5 and TRBJ2-5; D remains unclear. This CDR3 has 14 residues. V dropped 0 bases and J dropped 3 bases, with 8 bases sitting between them. CDR1 is LGHNT and CDR2 is FRNRAP in the germline V gene. CDR3 nucleotide sequence: TGTGCTAGTGGTTTGGTACCCAACGAAGAGACCCAGTACTTC. Protein sequence: CASGLVPNEETQYF.

This clonotype came up a few times. This chain joins TRBV12-3 or TRBV12-4 and TRBJ1-3; D gene unclear. This CDR3 spans 15 amino acids. The V end lost 4 bases, the J end lost 0 bases, and 10 bases lay between the germline ends. CDR3 coding DNA: TGTGCCAGCAGTTCCACGGTCTCCTCTGGAAACACCATATATTTT. Its protein is CASSSTVSSGNTIYF.

Only a few counts were recorded for this clonotype. The J gene is TRBJ1-1, the V gene TRBV20-1, with D unresolved. CDR3 length equals 12 residues. V lost 3 bases and J 4 bases, leaving 9 bases between the germline ends. Germline CDR1 reads DFQATT; CDR2 reads SNEGSKA (reference sequence). The CDR3 spells CSASKGGTEAFF. The DNA of the CDR3 is TGCAGTGCTAGTAAAGGAGGCACTGAAGCTTTCTTT.

This clonotype was seen more than once but under ten times. One junction end does not reproduce the germline sequence, and a read error may be involved. This chain connects TRBV6-5 to TRBJ1-1; tentatively, D is TRBD1 (5 bases). This CDR3 is built from 12 residues. Germline-derived CDR1 and CDR2 are MNHEY and SVGAGI. CDR3 coding DNA: TGTGCCAGCAGAACAGGATACACCGAAGCTTTCTTT. Amino acids: CASRTGYTEAFF.

This clonotype was detected many times. The V call is TRBV7-2, the J call TRBJ2-2; 8 bases are shared with TRBD1. Germline values: CDR1 SGHTA, CDR2 FQGNSA. Germline trimming cut 6 bases from V and 5 bases from J; bases unmatched to any gene: 11. The CDR3 sequence is 16 residues long. The CDR3: CASRPGGAGRTGELFF. For the CDR3, the DNA is TGTGCCAGCAGACCAGGGGGCGCGGGGAGGACCGGGGAGCTGTTTTTT.

The chain carries TRBV6-6 and TRBJ2-7; maybe TRBD2 (5 bases). Germline V lookup: CDR1 MNHNY, CDR2 SVGAGI (reference sequence). The V and J ends lost 0 bases and 4 bases respectively, with 28 bases between them. This CDR3 contains 20 residues. CDR3 sequence: CASSYSRPVEPPGPGYEQYF. The CDR3 bases are TGTGCCAGCAGTTACTCGAGGCCAGTCGAGCCACCCGGGCCGGGGTACGAGCAGTACTTC.

In its sample, this clonotype was seen a few times. The chain recombines TRBV20-1 with TRBJ2-7, with D possibly matching TRBD1 (6 bases). Per the germline V gene, CDR1 is DFQATT and CDR2 is SNEGSKA (reference sequence). The germline V and J ends were trimmed by 4 bases and 0 bases, with 16 bases remaining between them. This CDR3 is built from 15 residues. The CDR3 region is CSAIRQAINSYEQYF. The CDR3 region has the DNA TGCAGTGCTATAAGACAGGCCATCAACTCCTACGAGCAGTACTTC.

This clonotype was detected ten times or more. The V call is TRBV6-5, the J call TRBJ1-5; D perhaps matches TRBD1 (6 bases). Trimming stripped 7 bases from V and 7 bases from J, with 11 bases between. Germline CDR1 reads MNHEY; CDR2 reads SVGAGI. The length of the CDR3 is 12 residues. The CDR3 sequence: CASTTGNQPQHF. Here the CDR3 DNA reads TGTGCCAGCACCACAGGGAACCAGCCCCAGCATTTT.

A few counts support this clonotype. The chain joins TRBV7-2 to TRBJ2-5, with TRBD2 as a possible D gene (6 bases). Germline loops: CDR1 SGHTA, CDR2 FQGNSA. Deletions cut 5 bases from V and 1 base from J, with 11 bases between. CDR3 size: 14 residues. The DNA for the CDR3 is TGTGCCAGCAGCAATAGCGGAGTCCAAGAGACCCAGTACTTC. Translated, it gives CASSNSGVQETQYF.

A few counts support this clonotype. The chain has TRBV9 and TRBJ2-5; 8 nucleotides agree with TRBD2. With 0 bases clipped from V and 5 bases from J, the junction kept 3 bases outside the gene matches. Germline CDR1 reads SGDLS; CDR2 reads YYNGEE. This CDR3 has 14 amino acids. The CDR3 spells CASSVAGGGETQYF. DNA of the CDR3: TGTGCCAGCAGCGTAGCAGGCGGGGGGGAGACCCAGTACTTC.

This clonotype has just a few counts. The J gene is TRBJ2-3, the V gene TRBV3-1; D tentatively reads TRBD1 or TRBD2 (5 bases each). Germline loops: CDR1 LGHDT, CDR2 YNNKEL (reference sequence). The CDR3 has 14 residues. V lost 4 bases and J lost 4, with 12 bases in between. The CDR3 DNA is TGTGCCAGCAGCCGGGGCTGGGGACCAGATACGCAGTATTTT. This gives the protein CASSRGWGPDTQYF.

This clonotype came up many times. The chain joins TRBV5-1 to TRBJ1-1; maybe TRBD1 (5 bases). Germline values: CDR1 SGHRS, CDR2 YFSETQ. V lost 5 bases and J 6 bases, leaving 11 bases between the germline ends. The CDR3 consists of 12 residues. CDR3 sequence reads: CASRPRDAEAFF. CDR3 DNA sequence: TGCGCCAGCAGGCCCAGGGACGCTGAAGCTTTCTTT.

The CDR3 nucleotides read TGTGCCACCAGTGATGGACAGGGGCCCCATGAGCAGTTCTTC. Its translation is CATSDGQGPHEQFF. This chain links TRBV24-1 with TRBJ2-1; 9 bases are a match to TRBD1. The V and J ends lost 3 bases and 8 bases, in that order; junction bases with no gene match: 4. From germline, CDR1 is KGHDR and CDR2 SFDVKD. The CDR3 is made up of 14 amino acids.

The rearrangement uses TRBV19 and TRBJ2-1; 11 bases map to TRBD2. The trim removed 3 bases at V and 6 bases at J, leaving 4 bases unmatched. The CDR3 loop spans 15 amino acids. The germline V gene has CDR1 LNHDA and CDR2 SQIVND (reference sequence). This CDR3 is CASSMTSGNFNEQFF. CDR3 DNA sequence: TGTGCCAGTAGTATGACTAGCGGGAATTTCAATGAGCAGTTCTTC. Looking up the rest from reference TRBV19 and TRBJ2-1 gives the full variable domain: DGGITQSPKYLFRKEGQNVTLSCEQNLNHDAMYWYRQDPGQGLRLIYYSQIVNDFQKGDIAEGYSVSREKKESFPLTVTSAQKNPTAFYLCASSMTSGNFNEQFFGPGTRLTVL.

The chain recombines TRBV12-5 with TRBJ2-4; 10 nucleotides align to TRBD1. CDR1 and CDR2 from the germline V gene are LGHNT and FRNRAP. The CDR3 length is 15 residues. J lost 9 bases, V lost 1 base, and 6 bases had no gene match. Here the CDR3 reads CASGLGGTGAGIQYF. The DNA of the CDR3 is TGTGCTAGTGGTTTGGGCGGGACAGGGGCCGGCATTCAGTACTTC.

The sample holds a few counts of this clonotype. V usage is TRBV7-2 and J usage is TRBJ1-1; possible D gene TRBD1, 5 bases. CDR3 size: 15 residues. Germline CDR1 reads SGHTA; CDR2 reads FQGNSA. The V end was cut by 0 bases, the J end by 7 bases, with 15 bases between. The CDR3 DNA reads as TGTGCCAGCAGCTTAGCGCTGGGGCAGGGAGGTGAAGCTTTCTTT. Its protein product is CASSLALGQGGEAFF.

This chain joins TRBV7-9 and TRBJ2-7, with 9 bases lining up with TRBD2. The CDR3 loop spans 16 amino acids. The germline gives CDR1 SEHNR, CDR2 FQNEAQ (reference sequence). V shed 4 bases, J shed 4 bases, and the junction held 11 bases outside the gene matches. CDR3 region: CASSSSLASGIYEQYF. The CDR3, as DNA: TGTGCCAGCAGCTCCTCATTAGCTAGCGGGATTTACGAGCAGTACTTC.

This clonotype came up many times. The chain links TRBV25-1 to TRBJ1-2; TRBD1 agrees at 7 bases. CDR3 length: 13 residues. J was trimmed by 0 bases and V by 7 bases; bases with no gene match: 2. CDR1 and CDR2 from the germline V gene are MGHDK and SYGVNS. Written as DNA, the CDR3 is TGTGCCAGCAAGACAGGGACTAACTATGGCTACACCTTC. Residues: CASKTGTNYGYTF.

This clonotype occurred a few times. The rearrangement links TRBV6-2 or TRBV6-3 to TRBJ2-1; D may be TRBD2 (5 bases). V lost 2 bases to trimming and J lost 7 bases, with 18 bases between them. The CDR3 sequence is 16 residues long. From germline, CDR1 is MNHEY and CDR2 SVGEGT. CDR3 bases: TGTGCCAGCAGTTACGATGACTTGGGCGGAGGTAATGAGCAGTTCTTC. Residues: CASSYDDLGGGNEQFF.

This clonotype has a count of ten or more. The chain employs TRBV2 and TRBJ2-7; D assignment may be TRBD1 or TRBD2 (5 bases each). This CDR3 spans 15 amino acids. V was shortened by 8 bases and J by 4 bases, with 21 bases between the two germline ends. Per the germline V gene, CDR1 is SNHLY and CDR2 is FYNNEI. CDR3 sequence: CASYVGTSFPYEQYF. The CDR3 DNA reads as TGTGCCAGCTACGTCGGGACGTCTTTCCCATACGAGCAGTACTTC.

J is TRBJ1-5 and V is TRBV20-1; the match to TRBD1 covers 7 bases. Germline lookup yields CDR1 DFQATT and CDR2 SNEGSKA (reference sequence). V was pared by 6 bases and J by 5 bases, with 13 bases of the junction left unmatched. CDR3 size: 15 residues. The CDR3 sequence is CSATPFQGEDQPQHF. The CDR3 region has the DNA TGCAGTGCGACTCCTTTTCAGGGGGAAGATCAGCCCCAGCATTTT.